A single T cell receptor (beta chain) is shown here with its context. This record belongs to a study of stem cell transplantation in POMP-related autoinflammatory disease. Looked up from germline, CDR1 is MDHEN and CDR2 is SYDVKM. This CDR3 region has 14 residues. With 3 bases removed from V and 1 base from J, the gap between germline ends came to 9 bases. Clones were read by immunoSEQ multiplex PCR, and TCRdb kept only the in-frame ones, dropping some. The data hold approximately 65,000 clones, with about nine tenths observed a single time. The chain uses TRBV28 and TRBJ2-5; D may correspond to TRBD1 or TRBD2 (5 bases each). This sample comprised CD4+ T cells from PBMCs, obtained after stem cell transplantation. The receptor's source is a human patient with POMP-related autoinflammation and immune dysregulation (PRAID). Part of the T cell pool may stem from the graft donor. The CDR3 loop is CASSFRGTQETQYF. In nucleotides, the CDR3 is TGTGCCAGCAGTTTCCGGGGCACCCAAGAGACCCAGTACTTC.